This record covers a single T cell receptor beta chain. The antigen is not known. The sample originates from a study of blood T cells in healthy people across ages. The CDR3 is 16 amino acids. From germline, CDR1 is GTSNPN and CDR2 SVGIG (reference sequence). V was clipped by 1 base and J by 2 bases, with 15 bases between them. The study, taken as a whole, reports: It was the long-lived donors that had more naive CD4+ cells and higher diversity than aged donors. Estimates drawn from one million T cells were deemed to understate diversity.

Using a J-beta primer mix together with a sample-barcoded 5' primer, a second PCR was run for about 6 to 12 cycles. Each CDR3 protein is one row after TCRdb ran MiXCR on the 5' RACE reads. Among roughly 1.6 million distinct CDR3 sequences listed, about 31% were seen once. The sequence came from a woman younger than 45 in good health. Source material: blood. The rearrangement uses TRBV30 and TRBJ2-1, with TRBD2 as a possible D gene (6 bases). CDR3 sequence: CAWSDRGGTTYNEQFF. The CDR3 bases are TGTGCCTGGAGTGACCGGGGCGGGACGACCTACAATGAGCAGTTCTTC.